This T cell receptor (beta chain) derives from a study of CD4+ T cells in melanoma. The assay was immunoSEQ multiplex PCR, and TCRdb's table has in-frame clones only and misses some. This sample has 9,000 to 10,000 clones, with roughly 69% found just once. Germline CDR1 and CDR2: SGHKS and YYEKEE (reference sequence). This CDR3 has 13 amino acids. V dropped 4 bases and J dropped 4; count of bases not matched to a gene: 2. The chain employs TRBV5-5 and TRBJ2-5; the match to TRBD2 covers 9 bases. Sequences were obtained from tumor tissue. This receptor was identified in a human donor with melanoma. CDR3: CASSMGLAETQYF. Written as DNA, the CDR3 is TGTGCCAGCAGCATGGGACTAGCAGAGACCCAGTACTTC.